This TCR beta chain was observed in a study of beta chain features in type 1 diabetes. Germline loops: CDR1 MGHRA, CDR2 YSYEKL. This CDR3 has 15 residues. Trimming removed 0 bases from V and 7 bases from J, with 15 bases in between. Expressed TCRB transcripts were sequenced, since all the RNA that had been isolated was reverse transcribed. The table came from immunoSEQ multiplex PCR; TCRdb's copy has only in-frame clones and leaves some out. This repertoire shows some 900,000 clones, about 17% found once; its top ten account for around 0.02%. Whole-study results and caveats: A potential PCR bias toward shorter templates would be equal in patient and control samples.

This clone appeared a few times. What it binds is unknown. A heparinised blood draw that averaged around 0.12 L was obtained once from each donor. The authors sorted CD4+ naive, central memory, regulatory and stem cell-like memory cells via CD45RO/CCR7/CD25/CD127/CD95/CD27. The receptor was derived from a woman under 30 in good health. The rearrangement uses TRBV4-1 and TRBJ2-5; tentatively, D is TRBD1 (6 bases). Material: naive CD4+ T cells from blood. CDR3 sequence (DNA): TGCGCCAGCAGCCAAGAAGGGCAGGGGCCTCGGACCCAGTACTTC. Protein: CASSQEGQGPRTQYF.